Each of the 21 T cell receptor beta chains below was sequenced from the same sample in a study of Graves' ophthalmopathy and Graves' hyperthyroidism. TCR beta CDR3 amplification used RNA transcripts. Second-round multiplex PCR came after first-round RT-PCR with HTBI primers. TCRdb independently ran MiXCR on the multiplex PCR reads; one entry per CDR3 protein. This table holds some 750,000 distinct CDR3 sequences, roughly 40% found once. The sample taken for sequencing was peripheral blood. The receptors stem from an adult man with Graves' ophthalmopathy.

As to this clonotype: Compared with germline, one end of the junction differs, possibly owing to a read error. The chain is built from TRBV19 and TRBJ2-7, with 7 nucleotides matching TRBD1. The CDR3 spans 15 residues. CDR1 and CDR2 from the germline V gene are LNHDA and SQIVND (reference sequence). DNA for the CDR3: TGTGCCCGTAGTATGGTCTCGGACAGGTCCTACGAGCAGTACTTC. It is translated as CARSMVSDRSYEQYF.

This clonotype showed up many times. CDR3 DNA sequence: TGTGCCAGCAGCTTAGCTTGGGGCGATAATTCACCCCTCCACTTT. This gives the protein CASSLAWGDNSPLHF. The V call is TRBV7-2, the J call TRBJ1-6, with D maybe TRBD1 (5 bases). V lost 0 bases to trimming and J lost 5 bases, with 8 bases between them. CDR1 and CDR2 (germline): SGHTA, FQGNSA. This CDR3 has 15 residues.

V gene TRBV20-1 combines with J gene TRBJ2-5; D may correspond to TRBD1 or TRBD2 (5 bases each). The CDR3 contains 14 residues. The V end lost 1 base, the J end lost 4 bases, and 13 bases lay between the germline ends. Germline loops: CDR1 DFQATT, CDR2 SNEGSKA (reference sequence). The CDR3 is CSARGDHLRETQYF. CDR3 nucleotides: TGCAGTGCTAGAGGGGACCACCTTAGAGAGACCCAGTACTTC.

In this sample, this clonotype turned up many times. The chain carries TRBV7-9 and TRBJ1-4; D unresolved. V lost 4 bases to trimming and J lost 8 bases, with 11 bases between them. The CDR3 has 13 amino acids. Germline CDR1 reads SEHNR; CDR2 reads FQNEAQ (reference sequence). CDR3 in DNA: TGTGCCAGCAGCTCTCGCCGGGTAGAAAAACTGTTTTTT. It codes for CASSSRRVEKLFF.

This clonotype was counted only a few times. J is TRBJ2-2 and V is TRBV6-5; D is unresolved. There are 13 residues in the CDR3. In germline, CDR1 is MNHEY, CDR2 SVGAGI. Trimming pared 6 bases from V and 6 bases from J, leaving 11 bases between. The CDR3 loop reads CASSPDWAGELFF. In DNA, the CDR3 is TGTGCCAGCAGCCCAGACTGGGCCGGGGAGCTGTTTTTT.

V is TRBV20-1 and J is TRBJ1-6, with 7 bases fitting TRBD1. This CDR3 is built from 13 residues. The ends lost 0 bases at V and 7 bases at J; junction bases unmatched: 0. Germline V gene data show CDR1 as DFQATT and CDR2 as SNEGSKA (reference sequence). The CDR3 reads CSAREDRNSPLHF. CDR3 bases: TGCAGTGCTAGAGAGGACAGGAATTCACCCCTCCACTTT.

This clonotype was picked up many times. J is TRBJ1-2 and V is TRBV29-1, with D unresolved. CDR3 length: 13 amino acids. Germline V gene sequence: CDR1 SQVTM, CDR2 ANQGSEA. V was trimmed by 2 bases and J by 2 bases, leaving 9 bases between them. For the CDR3, the DNA is TGCAGCGTTGAAAACAACATAAACTATGGCTACACCTTC. Encoded protein: CSVENNINYGYTF.

This clonotype occurred many times. V is TRBV2 and J is TRBJ2-7; 8 positions match TRBD1. This CDR3 is built from 16 residues. V lost 0 bases, J lost 6 bases, and 10 bases stayed unmatched. From germline, CDR1 is SNHLY and CDR2 FYNNEI. The CDR3 reads CASSEAVGQGFVEQYF. The CDR3 nucleotides are TGTGCCAGCAGTGAAGCGGTAGGACAGGGTTTCGTCGAGCAGTACTTC.

The chain uses TRBV9 and TRBJ2-7; 7 bases fit TRBD2. CDR3 length: 15 residues. From germline, CDR1 is SGDLS and CDR2 YYNGEE. The ends lost 3 bases at V and 4 bases at J; junction bases unmatched: 10. CDR3 amino acids: CASSAGDGRLYEQYF. The CDR3, as DNA: TGTGCCAGCAGCGCGGGGGACGGGAGGTTGTACGAGCAGTACTTC.

The sample holds a few counts of this clonotype. The chain recombines TRBV25-1 with TRBJ2-2; D is undetermined. The CDR3 length is 15 residues. Trimming stripped 5 bases from V and 0 bases from J, with 10 bases between. Germline CDR1 reads MGHDK; CDR2 reads SYGVNS. CDR3 protein: CASSYLDANTGELFF. In nucleotides, the CDR3 is TGTGCCAGCAGTTACCTGGATGCGAACACCGGGGAGCTGTTTTTT.

As concerns this clonotype: The junction departs from germline at one end; a sequencing error may be responsible. The J gene is TRBJ1-5, the V gene TRBV24-1; D ambiguous. Germline V lookup: CDR1 KGHDR, CDR2 SFDVKD. This CDR3 has 15 residues. The CDR3 spells CASSLGWGSNQPQHF. In DNA, the CDR3 is TGTGCCAGCAGTTTAGGGTGGGGTAGCAATCAGCCCCAGCATTTT.

CDR3 sequence: CASSLNSGLREKLFF. For the CDR3, the DNA is TGCGCCAGCAGCCTCAACTCGGGACTGAGGGAAAAACTGTTTTTT. The rearrangement links TRBV5-1 to TRBJ1-4, with D possibly matching TRBD1 (5 bases). This CDR3 comprises 15 residues. Germline-derived CDR1 and CDR2 are SGHRS and YFSETQ. Trimming left V 4 bases short and J 8 bases short, with 18 bases between.

The chain is built from TRBV7-9 and TRBJ1-2, with no clear D. CDR1 is SEHNR, CDR2 FQNEAQ, per germline (reference sequence). Trimming removed 8 bases from V and 5 bases from J, with 9 bases in between. This CDR3 region has 11 residues. CDR3 region: CASELSYGYTF. Written as DNA, the CDR3 is TGTGCCAGCGAGCTTAGTTATGGCTACACCTTC.

Worth noting for this clonotype: One end of the junction does not line up with germline, which may come from a read error. The V and J genes are TRBV7-9 and TRBJ2-3, with TRBD2 matching over 11 bases. This CDR3 is 16 amino acids long. Germline-derived CDR1 and CDR2 are SEHNR and FQNEAQ (reference sequence). The CDR3 spells CASSRTSGSSEDTQYF. CDR3 nucleotide sequence: TGCGCCAGCAGCCGAACTAGCGGGAGTTCCGAAGATACGCAGTATTTT.

The chain recombines TRBV29-1 with TRBJ2-2; a weak D match, TRBD1 (5 bases). Trimming left V 6 bases short and J 1 base short, with 6 bases between. Germline-derived CDR1 and CDR2 are SQVTM and ANQGSEA. The CDR3 has 12 residues. The CDR3 coding sequence is TGCAGCGTGACAGTGAACACCGGGGAGCTGTTTTTT. Amino acid sequence: CSVTVNTGELFF.

This clonotype was counted at least ten times. The chain combines TRBV10-3 with TRBJ2-7; D unclear. Germline CDR1 reads ENHRY; CDR2 reads SYGVKD. V shed 1 base and J shed 5 bases, with 15 bases lying between them. The CDR3 extends over 15 amino acids. CDR3 DNA: TGTGCCATCAGTGAGTGGGCAGAGATCCCTCACGAGCAGTACTTC. This codes for CAISEWAEIPHEQYF.

There are a few counts of this clonotype. At one of its ends the junction is not consistent with the germline gene, which may arise from a read error. CDR3 nucleotides: TGTGCCAGCAGCTTAGCCTGGGCAGGGAACCCGGGGGTTGTCTTC. This sequence encodes CASSLAWAGNPGVVF. The chain combines TRBV7-9 with TRBJ2-7, with D maybe TRBD2 (6 bases). The CDR3 sequence is 15 residues long. Per germline, CDR1 SEHNR and CDR2 FQNEAQ (reference sequence).

Comment on this clonotype: Being one base from a much bigger clone, this may be a read error. J is TRBJ2-7 and V is TRBV7-2; weak D call: TRBD1 (6 bases). Germline V lookup: CDR1 SGHTA, CDR2 FQGNSA. CDR3 length: 14 residues. The CDR3 region has the DNA TGTGCCAGCAGCCCCCGATTCGACAGGCCCGAGCAGCACTTC. Its translation is CASSPRFDRPEQHF.

The rearrangement joins TRBV6-6 to TRBJ1-1; 11 bases are shared with TRBD1. CDR1 and CDR2 (germline): MNHNY, SVGAGI (reference sequence). V shed 6 bases and J 8 bases; nucleotides not matched to a gene: 5. The CDR3 is made up of 13 amino acids. This CDR3 reads CASSNRDRGEAFF. The DNA of the CDR3 is TGTGCCAGCAGCAACCGGGACAGGGGGGAAGCTTTCTTT.

Details on this clonotype: A much larger clonotype is one base distant, so this may be a read error. The CDR3 region is CASSSGASGIYEQYF. The CDR3 DNA reads as TGTGCCAGCAGTTCAGGGGCTAGCGGGATCTACGAGCAGTACTTC. V usage is TRBV6-1 and J usage is TRBJ2-7; 9 bases match TRBD2. Looked up from germline, CDR1 is MNHNS and CDR2 is SASEGT. The CDR3 consists of 15 residues. The V gene end was trimmed by 5 bases and the J gene end by 3 bases; junction bases not matched to a gene: 8.

The rearrangement links TRBV11-2 to TRBJ2-5; D is undetermined. V lost 1 base and J lost 2, with 17 bases in between. The CDR3 loop spans 17 amino acids. The germline V gene has CDR1 SGHAT and CDR2 FQNNGV. In DNA form, the CDR3 reads TGTGCCAGCAGCTTAGGGAATAGGGCCCTAAAACAAGAGACCCAGTACTTC. Translating it yields CASSLGNRALKQETQYF.